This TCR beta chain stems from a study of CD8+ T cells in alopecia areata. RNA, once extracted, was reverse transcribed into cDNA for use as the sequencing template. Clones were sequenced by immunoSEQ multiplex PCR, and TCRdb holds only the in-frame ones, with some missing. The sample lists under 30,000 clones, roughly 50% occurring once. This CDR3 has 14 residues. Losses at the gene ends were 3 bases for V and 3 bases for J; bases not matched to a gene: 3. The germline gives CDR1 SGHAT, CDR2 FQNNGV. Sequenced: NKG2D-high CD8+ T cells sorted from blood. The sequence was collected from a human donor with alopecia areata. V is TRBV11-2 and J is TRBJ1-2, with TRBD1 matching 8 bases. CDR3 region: CASSFQGADYGYTF. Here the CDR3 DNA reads TGTGCCAGCAGCTTCCAGGGGGCCGACTATGGCTACACCTTC.